This T cell receptor beta chain came from a study of blood T cell repertoires in COVID-19. Study-wide background: Acute and convalescent COVID-19 samples came from the United States, Italy and Spain.

Clones were sequenced by immunoSEQ multiplex PCR, and TCRdb holds only the in-frame ones, with some missing. This table holds approximately 280,000 clones, about 82% found once. Between the trimmed V and J ends, which lost 3 bases and 3 bases, there was a span of 14 bases. Germline lookup yields CDR1 SGHAT and CDR2 FQNNGV. The CDR3 runs to 15 residues. Specimen: peripheral blood. The sequence was collected from a man aged 45 to 65 with active or convalescent COVID-19. The chain joins TRBV11-2 to TRBJ1-1; D may be TRBD1 (6 bases). The CDR3 protein is CASSFQGWMDTEAFF. Written as DNA, the CDR3 is TGTGCCAGCAGCTTTCAGGGGTGGATGGACACTGAAGCTTTCTTT. The whole variable domain, remainder taken from reference TRBV11-2 and TRBJ1-1, is EAGVAQSPRYKIIEKRQSVAFWCNPISGHATLYWYQQILGQGPKLLIQFQNNGVVDDSQLPKDRFSAERLKGVDSTLKIQPAKLEDSAVYLCASSFQGWMDTEAFFGQGTRLTVV.